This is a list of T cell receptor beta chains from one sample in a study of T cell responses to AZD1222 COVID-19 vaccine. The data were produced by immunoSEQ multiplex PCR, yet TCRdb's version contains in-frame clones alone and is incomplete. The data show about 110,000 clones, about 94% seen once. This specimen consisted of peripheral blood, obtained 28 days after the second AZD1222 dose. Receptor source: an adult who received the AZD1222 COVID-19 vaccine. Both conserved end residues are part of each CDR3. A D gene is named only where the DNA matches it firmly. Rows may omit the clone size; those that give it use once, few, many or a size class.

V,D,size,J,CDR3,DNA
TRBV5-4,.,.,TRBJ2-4,CASSLAFGKNIQYF,TGTGCCAGCAGCTTGGCCTTTGGCAAAAACATTCAGTACTTC
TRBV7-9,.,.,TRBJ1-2,CASSLEGGYGYTF,TGTGCCAGCAGCTTAGAAGGGGGCTATGGCTACACCTTC
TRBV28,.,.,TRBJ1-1,CASSFGTHEAFF,TGTGCCAGCAGCTTCGGGACACACGAAGCTTTCTTT
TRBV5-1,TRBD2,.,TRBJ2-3,CASSPTSGGATDTQYF,TGCGCCAGCAGCCCTACTAGCGGGGGGGCCACAGATACGCAGTATTTT
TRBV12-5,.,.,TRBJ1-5,CASGYPSGTGPQHF,TGTGCTAGTGGTTACCCATCAGGAACCGGGCCCCAGCATTTT
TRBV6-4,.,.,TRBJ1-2,CASGQSNYGYTF,TGTGCCAGTGGACAGAGTAACTATGGCTACACCTTC
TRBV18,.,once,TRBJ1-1,CASSPLRDDGEAFF,TGTGCCAGCTCACCACTGAGGGACGACGGGGAAGCTTTCTTT
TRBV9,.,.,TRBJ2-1,CASSPSPGRPRNEQFF,TGTGCCAGCAGCCCCTCTCCAGGAAGGCCTCGCAATGAGCAGTTCTTC
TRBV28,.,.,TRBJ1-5,CASTYYPEAGDNSNQPQHF,TGTGCCAGCACATACTACCCCGAGGCAGGGGATAATAGCAATCAGCCCCAGCATTTT
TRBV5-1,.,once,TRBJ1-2,CASSGGSPYGYTF,TGCGCCAGCAGCGGAGGGTCCCCCTATGGCTACACCTTC
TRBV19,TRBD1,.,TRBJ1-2,CASSVRDRENYGYTF,TGTGCCAGTAGCGTTCGGGACAGGGAGAATTATGGCTACACCTTC
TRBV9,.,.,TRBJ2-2,CASTPGLPNTGELFF,TGTGCCAGCACCCCCGGACTGCCAAACACCGGGGAGCTGTTTTTT
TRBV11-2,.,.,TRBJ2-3,CASSPEGVVRFGDTQYF,TGTGCCAGCAGCCCAGAGGGAGTAGTACGGTTCGGCGATACGCAGTATTTT
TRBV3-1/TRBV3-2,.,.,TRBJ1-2,CASSQSSGPGYTF,TGTGCCAGCAGCCAATCCTCAGGGCCCGGCTACACCTTC
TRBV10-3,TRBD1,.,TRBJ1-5,CAISGTGGQPQHF,TGTGCCATCAGTGGGACAGGGGGTCAGCCCCAGCATTTT
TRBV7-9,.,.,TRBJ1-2,CASSANYGYTF,TGTGCCAGCAGTGCTAACTATGGCTACACCTTC
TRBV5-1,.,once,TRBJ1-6,CASSPQGEGNSPLHF,TGCGCCAGCAGCCCACAGGGAGAGGGAAATTCACCCCTCCACTTT
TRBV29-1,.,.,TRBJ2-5,CSAAIETQYF,TGCAGCGCCGCTATAGAGACCCAGTACTTC
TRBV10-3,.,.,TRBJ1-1,CAISVQGFNTEAFF,TGTGCCATCAGTGTTCAGGGTTTCAACACTGAAGCTTTCTTT
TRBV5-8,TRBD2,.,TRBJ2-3,CASSLAGTSVTDTQYF,TGTGCCAGCAGCTTGGCCGGGACTAGCGTCACAGATACGCAGTATTTT
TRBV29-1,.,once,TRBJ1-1,CSVVSVENTEAFF,TGCAGCGTTGTCTCTGTGGAGAACACTGAAGCTTTCTTT
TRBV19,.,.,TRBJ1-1,CASSNGKGMNTEAFF,TGTGCCAGTAGTAATGGGAAGGGCATGAACACTGAAGCTTTCTTT
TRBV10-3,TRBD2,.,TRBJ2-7,CAISGLAGGPYEQYF,TGTGCCATCAGTGGGCTCGCGGGAGGGCCCTACGAGCAGTACTTC